Detailed here is one T cell receptor beta chain. The antigen is unknown. The V segment lost 5 bases and the J segment 1 base; nucleotides outside the gene matches: 1. Per the germline V gene, CDR1 is SQVTM and CDR2 is ANQGSEA. This CDR3 spans 13 amino acids. This entry comes from a study of cytotoxic CD8 clonotypes in ibrutinib-treated CLL. About the research overall: Patients gave response samples after a median around twelve months of treatment, range 6 to 36.

Study-wide points: T-cell clonality at baseline went above that of age-matched healthy donors and rose and fell with circulating CD8+ T-cell counts. Investigators sampled sustained-remission and progressing patients at differing times.

Generated by immunoSEQ multiplex PCR, the TCRdb table keeps only in-frame clones and is missing some. This sample has 70,000 to 80,000 clones, with about 84% found just once. This TCR came from a human donor with chronic lymphocytic leukemia. The source material was PBMCs, sampled at disease progression, from a patient treated with ibrutinib. This sequence joins TRBV29-1 and TRBJ2-2; 7 positions match TRBD2. This CDR3 reads CSVSGENTGELFF. DNA for the CDR3: TGCAGCGTTAGCGGGGAGAACACCGGGGAGCTGTTTTTT.